This T cell receptor beta chain was found in a study of response to subunit inactivated influenza vaccine. Points from the study as a whole: Few additional T cells are recruited per seasonal influenza vaccination, authors suggested.

On this clonotype: Antigen unknown.

In germline, CDR1 is LNHDA, CDR2 SQIVND (reference sequence). V lost 4 bases and J lost 7, with 14 bases in between. This CDR3 is built from 14 residues. TCRdb reprocessed the RT-PCR reads with MiXCR, giving one entry per CDR3 protein. The sample includes about 540,000 distinct CDR3 sequences, around 15% of them seen just once. The chain links TRBV19 to TRBJ2-1; a weak D match, TRBD2 (6 bases). The sample consisted of PBMCs from blood, taken about 13 days after vaccination. This TCR came from a man in his forties or fifties who received an inactivated influenza vaccine. This CDR3 is CASSNGAGGNEQFF. CDR3 nucleotide sequence: TGTGCCAGTAGTAACGGCGCCGGAGGGAATGAGCAGTTCTTC.